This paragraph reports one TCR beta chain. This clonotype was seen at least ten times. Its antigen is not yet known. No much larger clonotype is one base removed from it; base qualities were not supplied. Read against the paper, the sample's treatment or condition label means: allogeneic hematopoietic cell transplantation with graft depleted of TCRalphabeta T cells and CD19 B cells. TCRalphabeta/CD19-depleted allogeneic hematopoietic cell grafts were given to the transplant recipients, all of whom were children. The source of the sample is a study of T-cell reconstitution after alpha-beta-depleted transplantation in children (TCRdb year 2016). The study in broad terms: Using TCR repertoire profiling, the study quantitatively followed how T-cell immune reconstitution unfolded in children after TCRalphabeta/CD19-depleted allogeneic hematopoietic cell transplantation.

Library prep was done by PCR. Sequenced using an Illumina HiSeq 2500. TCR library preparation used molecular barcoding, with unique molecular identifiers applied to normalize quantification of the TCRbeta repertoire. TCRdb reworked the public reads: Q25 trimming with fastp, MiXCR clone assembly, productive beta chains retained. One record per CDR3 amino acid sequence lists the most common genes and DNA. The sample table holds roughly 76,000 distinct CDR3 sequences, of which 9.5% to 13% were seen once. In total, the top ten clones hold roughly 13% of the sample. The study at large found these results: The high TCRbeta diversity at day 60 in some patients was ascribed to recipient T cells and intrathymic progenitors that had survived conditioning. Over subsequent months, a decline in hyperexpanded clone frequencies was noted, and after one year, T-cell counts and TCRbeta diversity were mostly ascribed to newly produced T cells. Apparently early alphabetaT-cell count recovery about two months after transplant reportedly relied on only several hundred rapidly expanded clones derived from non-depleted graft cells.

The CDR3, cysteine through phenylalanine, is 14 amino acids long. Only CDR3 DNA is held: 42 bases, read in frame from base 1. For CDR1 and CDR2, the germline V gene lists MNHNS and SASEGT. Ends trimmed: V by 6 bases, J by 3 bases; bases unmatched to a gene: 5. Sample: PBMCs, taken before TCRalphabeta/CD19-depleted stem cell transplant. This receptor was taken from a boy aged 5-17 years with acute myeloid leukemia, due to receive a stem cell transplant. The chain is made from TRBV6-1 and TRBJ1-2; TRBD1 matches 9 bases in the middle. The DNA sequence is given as TGTGCCAGCAGCCGGGGACAGGGAGACTATGGCTACACCTTC. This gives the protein CASSRGQGDYGYTF.